This T cell receptor beta chain was found in a study of cytotoxic CD8 clonotypes in ibrutinib-treated CLL. General study findings and limits: Clonality at baseline surpassed age-matched healthy donors and tracked circulating CD8+ T-cell counts. Clonotypes that were public were uncommon, and they contracted or stayed stable on treatment.

With regard to this clone: Antigen specificity is unknown.

CDR3 length: 13 residues. In germline, CDR1 is SGHVS, CDR2 FQNEAQ. V shed 5 bases and J shed 8 bases, with 15 bases lying between them. Clones were sequenced by immunoSEQ multiplex PCR, and TCRdb holds only the in-frame ones, with some missing. The table shows tens of thousands of clones, with around 55% occurring only once. This chain links TRBV7-8 with TRBJ1-1; a possible D gene is TRBD1 (6 bases). The material was PBMCs, obtained after 24 months of ibrutinib treatment. This TCR came from a human donor with chronic lymphocytic leukemia. Written as DNA, the CDR3 is TGTGCCAGCAGCCCCAGGACAGAGAAAGAAGCTTTCTTT. It specifies CASSPRTEKEAFF.